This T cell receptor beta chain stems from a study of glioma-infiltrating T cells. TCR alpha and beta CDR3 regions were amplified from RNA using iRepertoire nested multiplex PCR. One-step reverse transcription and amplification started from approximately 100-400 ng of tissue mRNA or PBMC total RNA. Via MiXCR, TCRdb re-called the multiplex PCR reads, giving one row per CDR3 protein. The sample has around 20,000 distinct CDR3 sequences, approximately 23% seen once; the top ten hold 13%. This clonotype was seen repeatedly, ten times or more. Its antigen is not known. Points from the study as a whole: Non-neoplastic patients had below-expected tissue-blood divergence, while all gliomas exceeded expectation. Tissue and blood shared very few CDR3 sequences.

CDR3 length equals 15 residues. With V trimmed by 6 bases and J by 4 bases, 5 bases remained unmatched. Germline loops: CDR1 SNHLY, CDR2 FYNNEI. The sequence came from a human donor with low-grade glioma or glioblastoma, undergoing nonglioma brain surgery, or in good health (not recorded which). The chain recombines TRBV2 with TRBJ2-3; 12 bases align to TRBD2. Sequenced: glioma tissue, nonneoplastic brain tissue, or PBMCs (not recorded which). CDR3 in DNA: TGTGCCAGCAGGGGACTAGCGGGCCGCGCAGATACGCAGTATTTT. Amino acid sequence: CASRGLAGRADTQYF.